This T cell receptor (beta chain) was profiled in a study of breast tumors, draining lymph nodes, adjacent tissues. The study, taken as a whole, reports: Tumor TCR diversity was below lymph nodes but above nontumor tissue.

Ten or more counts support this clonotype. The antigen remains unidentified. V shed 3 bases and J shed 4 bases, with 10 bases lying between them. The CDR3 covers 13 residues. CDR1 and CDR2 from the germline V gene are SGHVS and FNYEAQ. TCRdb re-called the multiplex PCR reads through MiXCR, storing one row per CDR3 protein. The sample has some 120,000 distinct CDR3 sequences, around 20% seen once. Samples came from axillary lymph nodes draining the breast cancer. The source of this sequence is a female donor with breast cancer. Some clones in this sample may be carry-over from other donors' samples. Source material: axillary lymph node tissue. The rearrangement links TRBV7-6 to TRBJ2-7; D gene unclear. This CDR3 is CASSLLERYEQYF. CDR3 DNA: TGTGCCAGCAGCTTGCTCGAGAGATACGAGCAGTACTTC. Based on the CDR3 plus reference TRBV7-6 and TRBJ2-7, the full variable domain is GAGVSQSPRYKVTKRGQDVALRCDPISGHVSLYWYRQALGQGPEFLTYFNYEAQQDKSGLPNDRFSAERPEGSISTLTIQRTEQRDSAMYRCASSLLERYEQYFGPGTRLTVT.